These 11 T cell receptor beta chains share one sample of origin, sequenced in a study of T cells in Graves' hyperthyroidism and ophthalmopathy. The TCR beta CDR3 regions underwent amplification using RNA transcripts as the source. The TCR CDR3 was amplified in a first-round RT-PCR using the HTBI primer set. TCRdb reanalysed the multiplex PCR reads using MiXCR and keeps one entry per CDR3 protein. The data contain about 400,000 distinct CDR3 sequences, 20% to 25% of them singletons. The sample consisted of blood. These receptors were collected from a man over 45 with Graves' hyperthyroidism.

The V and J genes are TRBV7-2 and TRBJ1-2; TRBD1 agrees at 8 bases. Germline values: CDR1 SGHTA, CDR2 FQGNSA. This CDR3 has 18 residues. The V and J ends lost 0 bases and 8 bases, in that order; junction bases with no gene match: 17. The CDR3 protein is CASSLAAEDRVVLRGYTF. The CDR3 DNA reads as TGTGCCAGCAGCTTAGCGGCCGAGGACAGGGTAGTGCTGAGGGGCTACACCTTC.

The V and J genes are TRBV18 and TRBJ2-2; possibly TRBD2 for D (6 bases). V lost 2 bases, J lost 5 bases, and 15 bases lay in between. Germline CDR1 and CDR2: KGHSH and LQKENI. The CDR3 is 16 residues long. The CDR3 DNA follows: TGTGCCAGCTCACCAAGTACCGGGAGCGGGACCGGGGAGCTGTTTTTT. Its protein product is CASSPSTGSGTGELFF. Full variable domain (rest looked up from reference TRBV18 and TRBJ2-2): NAGVMQNPRHLVRRRGQEARLRCSPMKGHSHVYWYRQLPEEGLKFMVYLQKENIIDESGMPKERFSAEFPKEGPSILRIQQVVRGDSAAYFCASSPSTGSGTGELFFGEGSRLTVL.

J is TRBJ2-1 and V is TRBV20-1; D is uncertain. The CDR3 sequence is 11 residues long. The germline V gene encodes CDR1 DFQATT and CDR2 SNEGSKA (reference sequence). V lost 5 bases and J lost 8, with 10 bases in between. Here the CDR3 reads CSAPEWYEQFF. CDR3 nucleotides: TGCAGTGCTCCGGAGTGGTATGAGCAGTTCTTC.

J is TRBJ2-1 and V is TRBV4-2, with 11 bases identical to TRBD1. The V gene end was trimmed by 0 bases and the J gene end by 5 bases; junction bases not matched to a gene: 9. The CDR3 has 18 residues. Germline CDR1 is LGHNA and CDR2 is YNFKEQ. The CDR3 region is CASSQDPTGTGGDNEQFF. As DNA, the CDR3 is TGTGCCAGCAGCCAAGATCCAACCGGGACAGGGGGAGACAATGAGCAGTTCTTC.

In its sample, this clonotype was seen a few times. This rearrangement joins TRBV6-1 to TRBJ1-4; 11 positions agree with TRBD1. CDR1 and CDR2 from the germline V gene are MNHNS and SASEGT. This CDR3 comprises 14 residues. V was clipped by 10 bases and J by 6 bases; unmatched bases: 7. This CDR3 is CATIWTGGDEKLFF. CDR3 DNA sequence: TGTGCCACGATTTGGACAGGGGGCGATGAAAAACTGTTTTTT.

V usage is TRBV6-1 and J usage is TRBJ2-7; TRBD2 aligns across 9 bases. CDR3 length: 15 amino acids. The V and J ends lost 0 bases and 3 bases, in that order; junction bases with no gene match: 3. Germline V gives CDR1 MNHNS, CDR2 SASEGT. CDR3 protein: CASSEASGSIYEQYF. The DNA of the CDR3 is TGTGCCAGCAGTGAAGCTAGCGGGAGTATCTACGAGCAGTACTTC.

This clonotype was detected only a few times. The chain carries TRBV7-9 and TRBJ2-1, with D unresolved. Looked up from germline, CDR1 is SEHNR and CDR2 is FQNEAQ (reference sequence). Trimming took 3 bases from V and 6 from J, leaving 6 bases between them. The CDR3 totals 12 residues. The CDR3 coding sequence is TGTGCCAGCAGCTTTGACACCAATGAGCAGTTCTTC. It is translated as CASSFDTNEQFF.

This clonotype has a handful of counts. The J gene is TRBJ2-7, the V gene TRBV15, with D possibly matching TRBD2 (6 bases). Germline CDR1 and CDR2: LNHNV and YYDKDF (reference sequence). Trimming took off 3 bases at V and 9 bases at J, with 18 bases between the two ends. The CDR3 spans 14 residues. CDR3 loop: CATSSVAEQGWQYF. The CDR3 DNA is TGTGCCACCAGCAGCGTAGCGGAGCAAGGTTGGCAGTACTTC.

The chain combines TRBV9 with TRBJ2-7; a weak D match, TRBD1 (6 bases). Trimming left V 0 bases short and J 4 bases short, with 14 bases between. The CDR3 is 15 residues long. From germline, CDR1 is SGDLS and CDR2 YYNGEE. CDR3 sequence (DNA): TGTGCCAGCAGCGTAGATAACAGGGACCCTTACGAGCAGTACTTC. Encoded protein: CASSVDNRDPYEQYF.

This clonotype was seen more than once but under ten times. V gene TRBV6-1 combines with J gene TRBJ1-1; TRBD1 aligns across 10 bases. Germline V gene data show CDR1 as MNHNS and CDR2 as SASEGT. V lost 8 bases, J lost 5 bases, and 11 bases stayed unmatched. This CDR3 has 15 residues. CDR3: CASSPPGTGVTEAFF. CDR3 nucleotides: TGTGCCAGCTCCCCCCCGGGGACAGGGGTTACTGAAGCTTTCTTT.

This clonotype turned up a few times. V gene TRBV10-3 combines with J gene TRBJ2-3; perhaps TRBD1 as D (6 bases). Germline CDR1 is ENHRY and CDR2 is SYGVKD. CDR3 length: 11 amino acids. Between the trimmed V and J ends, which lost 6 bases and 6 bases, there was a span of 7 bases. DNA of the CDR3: TGTGCCATCAGCCAGGGGGATACGCAGTATTTT. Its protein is CAISQGDTQYF.